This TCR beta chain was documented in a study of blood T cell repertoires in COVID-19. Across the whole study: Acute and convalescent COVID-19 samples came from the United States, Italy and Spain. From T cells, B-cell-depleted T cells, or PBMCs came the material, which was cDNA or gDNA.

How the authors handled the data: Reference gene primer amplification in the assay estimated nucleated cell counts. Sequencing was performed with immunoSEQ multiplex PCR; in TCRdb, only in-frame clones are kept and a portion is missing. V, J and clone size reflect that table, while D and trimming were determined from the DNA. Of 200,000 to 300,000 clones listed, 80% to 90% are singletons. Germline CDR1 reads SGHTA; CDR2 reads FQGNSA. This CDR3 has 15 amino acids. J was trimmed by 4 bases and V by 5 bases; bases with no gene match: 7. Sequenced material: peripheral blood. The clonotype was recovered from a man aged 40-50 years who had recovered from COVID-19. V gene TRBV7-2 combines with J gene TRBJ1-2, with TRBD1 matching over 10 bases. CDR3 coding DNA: TGTGCCAGCAGCCCCGGGACAGGGGAGACCTATGGCTACACCTTC. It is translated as CASSPGTGETYGYTF.